A selection of T cell receptor beta chains follows, all from one sample in a study of CD8+ T cells in alopecia areata. Generated by immunoSEQ multiplex PCR, the TCRdb table keeps only in-frame clones and is missing some. The sample holds some 170,000 clones, less than 80% seen once. The material was CD8+ T cells sorted from blood, obtained at week 0. These receptor sequences come from a human donor with alopecia areata. Each CDR3 is given without its conserved first and last residue.

V: TRBV5-1; J: TRBJ2-3; CDR3: ASSLFQDNTDTQY
V: TRBV7-9; J: TRBJ2-2; CDR3: ASGAGAYTGELF
V: TRBV7-9; J: TRBJ2-7; CDR3: ASSPATGGKEEQY
V: TRBV2; J: TRBJ1-1; CDR3: ASSERANTEAF
V: TRBV2; J: TRBJ2-1; CDR3: ASSLGQGIYNEQF
V: TRBV30; J: TRBJ2-7; CDR3: AWQGIEEQY
V: TRBV30; J: TRBJ1-1; CDR3: AWEGGGLMAEAF
V: TRBV19; J: TRBJ2-4; CDR3: ASSNSDIQY
V: TRBV30; J: TRBJ1-5; CDR3: AWSVGAGDQPQH
V: TRBV6-6; J: TRBJ1-5; CDR3: ASNYGQTQPQH
V: TRBV6-5; J: TRBJ1-2; CDR3: ASSYSGNYGYT
V: TRBV11-3; J: TRBJ2-3; CDR3: ASSQLAEETDTQY
V: TRBV27; J: TRBJ1-4; CDR3: ASSFSSTGEKLF
V: TRBV15; J: TRBJ1-1; CDR3: ATEGGMNTEAF
V: TRBV11-1; J: TRBJ1-3; CDR3: ASSLGGPGNTIY
V: TRBV5-6; J: TRBJ1-1; CDR3: ASSLGQMNTEAF
V: TRBV10-2; J: TRBJ2-1; CDR3: ASSAFDLLYNEQF
V: TRBV29-1; J: TRBJ1-5; CDR3: SVAPGSNQPQH
V: TRBV7-2; J: TRBJ2-1; CDR3: ASSPRGGGKWEQF
V: TRBV29-1; J: TRBJ2-2; CDR3: SVLDRGVNTGELF
V: TRBV6-1; J: TRBJ1-4; CDR3: ASSDTGAANEKLF
V: TRBV27; J: TRBJ2-7; CDR3: ASSLKAPREQY
V: TRBV28; J: TRBJ2-5; CDR3: ASSLNGDYQETQY
V: TRBV7-9; J: TRBJ2-3; CDR3: ASSPTIRDTQY
V: TRBV29-1; J: TRBJ2-1; CDR3: SAPGQSYNEQF
V: TRBV7-2; J: TRBJ2-1; CDR3: ASSPRAGGPNEQF
V: TRBV5-1; J: TRBJ2-3; CDR3: ASSLSSGANTDTQY
V: TRBV15; J: TRBJ1-1; CDR3: ATSTRVGGEAF
V: TRBV19; J: TRBJ2-1; CDR3: ASSIDRGYNEQF
V: TRBV30; J: TRBJ2-7; CDR3: AWRALRGSSYEQY
V: TRBV5-6; J: TRBJ2-4; CDR3: ASSPPVGAAKNIQY
V: TRBV2; J: TRBJ2-1; CDR3: ASPRRNEQF
V: TRBV19; J: TRBJ1-5; CDR3: ASSPRGGDYSNQPQH
V: TRBV9; J: TRBJ2-2; CDR3: ASSVEGAGELF
V: TRBV6-6; J: TRBJ1-1; CDR3: ASSYEPRNTEAF
V: TRBV7-7; J: TRBJ2-5; CDR3: ASSGPQQETQY
V: TRBV15; J: TRBJ2-3; CDR3: ATSRDGGGATDTQY
V: TRBV5-6; J: TRBJ1-2; CDR3: ASSLGSLFVYT
V: TRBV13; J: TRBJ2-7; CDR3: ASSTSGDFYEQY
V: TRBV7-9; J: TRBJ1-2; CDR3: ASSLASGGARGYT
V: TRBV29-1; J: TRBJ2-1; CDR3: SVPLGSSYNEQF
V: TRBV6-5; J: TRBJ2-7; CDR3: ASSYAYEQY
V: TRBV29-1; J: TRBJ2-3; CDR3: SVEAGGADTQY
V: TRBV7-9; J: TRBJ2-6; CDR3: ASSPPGGANVLT
V: TRBV13; J: TRBJ1-4; CDR3: ASSLVGEDEKLF